The 20 T cell receptor beta chains presented below share a single source sample, sequenced in a study of T cells in women clearing cervical HPV infection (dated by TCRdb to the late 2010s). Library method: the immunoSEQ multiplex PCR assay. Here the immuneACCESS table is served through TCRdb, limited to in-frame sequences with V and J called. Missing clones are a known gap in these copies; in checked studies unresolved V genes cover under half, and the rest lacks a known reason. This sample's listing comprises about 35,000 clones. The top ten constitute roughly 1.6% of the sample. The sequenced sample was blood buffy coat. All receptors come from a woman between 18 and 70 years old with a cervical HPV16 infection that either progressed to CIN3+ or cleared (not recorded which).

Comment on this clone: An end of the junction differs from the germline gene, which may be a read error. The sequence runs out 3 residues before the end of the CDR3; the remainder is reconstructed from the germline J gene. This sequence joins TRBV4-2 and TRBJ1-2; 7 bases are a match to TRBD1. Looked up from germline, CDR1 is LGHNA and CDR2 is YNFKEQ. This CDR3 has 15 residues. The sequenced part of the CDR3 DNA is TGCGCCAGCAGCCGGATCAGGGGGACTGAGTATGGC. Its protein is CASSRIRGTEYG. The CDR3 reads in full as CASSRIRGTEYGYTF.

The covered CDR3 bases are TGTGCCACCCAGAGACAGGGAACTAATGAAAAG. Encoded protein: CATQRQGTNEK. The full CDR3 sequence reads CATQRQGTNEKLFF. The chain combines TRBV2 with TRBJ2-2; 7 nucleotides line up with TRBD1. Sequencing ends 3 residues short of the CDR3 end; the germline J gene provides the rest. This CDR3 comprises 14 residues. The germline V gene has CDR1 SNHLY and CDR2 FYNNEI. Filled out from reference TRBV2 and TRBJ2-2, the complete variable domain reads EPEVTQTPSHQVTQMGQEVILRCVPISNHLYFYWYRQILGQKVEFLVSFYNNEISEKSEIFDDQFSVERPDGSNFTLKIRSTKLEDSAMYFCATQRQGTNEKLFFGEGSRLTVL.

Concerning this clone: The read ends 3 residues before the CDR3 terminus; that terminus is restored from the germline J gene. The chain combines TRBV18 with TRBJ1-1; the match to TRBD1 covers 8 bases. CDR1 is KGHSH, CDR2 LQKENI, per germline. V lost 4 bases, J lost 7 bases, and 11 bases stayed unmatched. This CDR3 is built from 15 residues. CDR3 bases read: TGTGCCAGCTCACTGAATAGTCACAGGGGGTTTGAA. Amino acid sequence: CASSLNSHRGFE. The complete CDR3 protein is CASSLNSHRGFEAFF. The variable domain in full, completed from reference TRBV18 and TRBJ1-1, reads NAGVMQNPRHLVRRRGQEARLRCSPMKGHSHVYWYRQLPEEGLKFMVYLQKENIIDESGMPKERFSAEFPKEGPSILRIQQVVRGDSAAYFCASSLNSHRGFEAFFGQGTRLTVV.

The DNA read from the CDR3 is TGTGCCAGCAGCTTAGCCCTGTGGGGCGAC. Its protein product is CASSLALWGD. The complete CDR3 sequence is CASSLALWGDYTF. The chain carries TRBV7-9 and TRBJ1-2, with D possibly matching TRBD1 (5 bases). The read terminates 3 residues ahead of where the CDR3 ends, so the germline J gene completes it. Germline assignment: CDR1 SEHNR and CDR2 FQNEAQ (reference sequence). The CDR3 sequence is 13 residues long.

Note on this clone: The CDR3 goes on 3 residues after the read ends, and that part is filled in from the germline J gene. The chain carries TRBV18 and TRBJ1-1, with a tentative D call TRBD1 (5 bases). V lost 3 bases and J lost 7, with 12 bases in between. The germline V gene encodes CDR1 KGHSH and CDR2 LQKENI. CDR3 size: 13 residues. The CDR3 loop reads CASSPEADSEAFF. The CDR3 bases that were read are TGTGCCAGCTCACCGGAGGCAGACAGTGAA. Full variable domain (outside the CDR3, taken from reference TRBV18 and TRBJ1-1): NAGVMQNPRHLVRRRGQEARLRCSPMKGHSHVYWYRQLPEEGLKFMVYLQKENIIDESGMPKERFSAEFPKEGPSILRIQQVVRGDSAAYFCASSPEADSEAFFGQGTRLTVV.

With regard to this clone: Read sequence stops 3 residues before the CDR3 end, and the germline J gene provides the missing end. This chain connects TRBV12-3 or TRBV12-4 to TRBJ2-5; D might be TRBD1 (5 bases). V dropped 3 bases and J dropped 5 bases, with 13 bases sitting between them. This CDR3 is built from 14 residues. The CDR3 here is CASSLPGNIETQYF. The part of the CDR3 DNA that was read is TGTGCCAGCAGTTTGCCAGGGAACATTGAGACC.

The part of the CDR3 DNA that was read is TGTGCCAGTAGTCCCTGGACAGTTAATCAGCCG. Translating gives CASSPWTVNQP. The whole CDR3 region reads CASSPWTVNQPQYF. V usage is TRBV19 and J usage is TRBJ2-3; weak D call: TRBD1 (6 bases). The read stops 3 residues short of the end of the CDR3; the missing end is completed from the germline J gene. CDR3 length: 14 residues. Germline loops: CDR1 LNHDA, CDR2 SQIVND (reference sequence).

Notes on this clone: The CDR3 end lies 3 residues beyond the end of the read and is filled in from the germline J gene. V is TRBV5-4 and J is TRBJ2-5, with 10 positions matching TRBD2. Losses at the gene ends were 3 bases for V and 4 bases for J; bases not matched to a gene: 9. Germline values: CDR1 SGHNT, CDR2 YYREEE (reference sequence). The CDR3 loop spans 16 amino acids. This chain's CDR3 is CASSSSSGGGAETQYF. The CDR3 DNA, read in part, is TGTGCCAGCAGCTCATCTAGCGGGGGAGGGGCAGAGACC.

Comment on this clone: The CDR3 goes on 3 residues after the read ends, and that part is filled in from the germline J gene. The chain is built from TRBV5-4 and TRBJ2-7, with 8 bases matching TRBD2. The V gene end was trimmed by 4 bases and the J gene end by 0 bases; junction bases not matched to a gene: 9. Per germline, CDR1 SGHNT and CDR2 YYREEE (reference sequence). The CDR3 runs 16 residues. CDR3 sequence: CASSTYSGESSYEQYF. CDR3 DNA (partial): TGTGCCAGCAGCACTTATAGCGGGGAGAGCTCCTACGAG.

Concerning this clone: The CDR3 end lies 3 residues beyond the end of the read and is filled in from the germline J gene. The chain employs TRBV7-9 and TRBJ2-2; the D gene is possibly TRBD2 (7 bases). V dropped 7 bases and J dropped 3 bases, with 9 bases sitting between them. Germline CDR1 reads SEHNR; CDR2 reads FQNEAQ (reference sequence). This CDR3 is built from 13 residues. The CDR3 DNA, read in part, is TGTGCCAGCACGGGGGGCCACACCGGGGAG. As protein: CASTGGHTGE. The CDR3, in full, reads CASTGGHTGELFF.

Details on this clone: The DNA ends 3 residues before the CDR3 does, and the rest of the CDR3 is filled in from the germline J gene. The chain joins TRBV7-2 to TRBJ2-2; 11 nucleotides line up with TRBD1. CDR3 length equals 15 residues. Germline loops: CDR1 SGHTA, CDR2 FQGNSA. The CDR3 loop reads CASSPGTGGREKLFF. The part of the CDR3 DNA that was read is TGTGCCAGCAGCCCAGGGACAGGGGGACGGGAAAAG. Full variable domain (missing parts from reference TRBV7-2 and TRBJ2-2): GAGVSQSPSNKVTEKGKDVELRCDPISGHTALYWYRQSLGQGLEFLIYFQGNSAPDKSGLPSDRFSAERTGGSVSTLTIQRTQQEDSAVYLCASSPGTGGREKLFFGEGSRLTVL.

Concerning this clone: The read is 3 residues too short to cover the CDR3 end, so that end is filled in from the germline J gene. The chain couples TRBV18 to TRBJ2-3; the D gene is possibly TRBD2 (5 bases). The CDR3 extends over 14 amino acids. Trimming left V 3 bases short and J 3 bases short, with 10 bases between. Germline CDR1 reads KGHSH; CDR2 reads LQKENI. The CDR3 bases that were read are TGTGCCAGCTCACCCGAAACTAGAACAGATACG. This translates into CASSPETRTDT. The CDR3 in its entirety is CASSPETRTDTQYF.

Concerning this clone: The DNA ends 3 residues before the CDR3 does, and the rest of the CDR3 is filled in from the germline J gene. The chain couples TRBV19 to TRBJ2-3; D uncertain. The CDR3 extends over 13 amino acids. Germline lookup yields CDR1 LNHDA and CDR2 SQIVND (reference sequence). The DNA read from the CDR3 is TGTGCCAGTAGTATAGGACACCAAGAGACG. This codes for CASSIGHQET. The full CDR3 protein reads CASSIGHQETQYF. The variable domain in full, with the rest retrieved from reference TRBV19 and TRBJ2-3, is DGGITQSPKYLFRKEGQNVTLSCEQNLNHDAMYWYRQDPGQGLRLIYYSQIVNDFQKGDIAEGYSVSREKKESFPLTVTSAQKNPTAFYLCASSIGHQETQYFGPGTRLTVL.

To note about this clone: The read is 3 residues too short to cover the CDR3 end, so that end is filled in from the germline J gene. This rearrangement joins TRBV20-1 to TRBJ2-2, with 11 nucleotides matching TRBD2. The length of the CDR3 is 14 residues. The V and J ends lost 4 bases and 5 bases, in that order; junction bases with no gene match: 3. Germline CDR1 and CDR2: DFQATT and SNEGSKA (reference sequence). The covered CDR3 bases are TGCAGTGCTATAGCGGGGGGGCCTACCGGGGAG. Translation: CSAIAGGPTGE. The entire CDR3 protein is CSAIAGGPTGELFF.

CDR3 DNA, as far as it was read: TGCGCCAGCAGCTTGATGCCAGGGCTGAACACTGAA. Its translation is CASSLMPGLNTE. The CDR3, in full, reads CASSLMPGLNTEAFF. This rearrangement joins TRBV5-1 to TRBJ1-1; possibly TRBD1 for D (5 bases). The observed sequence ends 3 residues before the CDR3 terminus, with the missing tail filled in from the germline J gene. This CDR3 is 15 amino acids long. Germline V gene lookup returns CDR1 SGHRS and CDR2 YFSETQ. V was pared by 1 base and J by 0 bases, with 10 bases between.

To note about this clone: The read stops 3 residues short of the end of the CDR3; the missing end is completed from the germline J gene. The rearrangement uses TRBV30 and TRBJ2-7; 7 bases map to TRBD1. Germline V gene lookup returns CDR1 GTSNPN and CDR2 SVGIG (reference sequence). The CDR3 has 14 amino acids. J gave up 0 bases and V 2 bases, and 4 bases lay outside the gene matches. The chain's CDR3 is CAWSRDSNSYEQYF. The CDR3 bases that were read are TGTGCCTGGAGTAGGGACAGCAACTCCTACGAG.

Turning to this clone: The CDR3 goes on 3 residues after the read ends, and that part is filled in from the germline J gene. The V gene is TRBV6-1, the J gene TRBJ2-2, with TRBD1 matching over 10 bases. With 4 bases clipped from V and 4 bases from J, the junction kept 6 bases outside the gene matches. This CDR3 is 16 amino acids long. Germline assignment: CDR1 MNHNS and CDR2 SASEGT. The chain's CDR3 is CASSAGTGVSTGELFF. Incomplete CDR3 DNA: TGTGCCAGCAGTGCCGGGACAGGGGTTTCCACCGGGGAG.

The sequenced part of the CDR3 DNA is TGCGCCAGCAGCTCGGGACTAGCGGTCGGAGATACG. Translating it yields CASSSGLAVGDT. The full-length CDR3 reads as CASSSGLAVGDTQYF. The chain couples TRBV5-1 to TRBJ2-3; the match to TRBD2 covers 11 bases. Read sequence stops 3 residues before the CDR3 end, and the germline J gene provides the missing end. Germline V gene data show CDR1 as SGHRS and CDR2 as YFSETQ. V was clipped by 3 bases and J by 5 bases; unmatched bases: 5. The CDR3 covers 15 residues.

As concerns this clone: The CDR3 end is not reached by the read, which stops 3 residues before it; the germline J gene fills it in. The rearrangement uses TRBV6-4 and TRBJ1-2; the match to TRBD1 covers 8 bases. The germline V gene has CDR1 MRHNA and CDR2 SNTAGT. This CDR3 is 15 amino acids long. With V trimmed by 5 bases and J by 0 bases, 5 bases remained unmatched. CDR3 region: CASSPQGASNYGYTF. The sequenced part of the CDR3 DNA is TGTGCCAGCAGTCCCCAGGGGGCGTCTAACTATGGC.

Comments on this clone: The read stops 3 residues short of the end of the CDR3; the missing end is completed from the germline J gene. V gene TRBV20-1 combines with J gene TRBJ1-1; unclear D gene. Trimming left V 0 bases short and J 5 bases short, with 19 bases between. Germline values: CDR1 DFQATT, CDR2 SNEGSKA (reference sequence). The CDR3 has 16 amino acids. The CDR3: CSARDPRRSRQTEAFF. The sequenced part of the CDR3 DNA is TGCAGTGCTAGAGATCCCCGCAGATCGAGGCAAACTGAA.